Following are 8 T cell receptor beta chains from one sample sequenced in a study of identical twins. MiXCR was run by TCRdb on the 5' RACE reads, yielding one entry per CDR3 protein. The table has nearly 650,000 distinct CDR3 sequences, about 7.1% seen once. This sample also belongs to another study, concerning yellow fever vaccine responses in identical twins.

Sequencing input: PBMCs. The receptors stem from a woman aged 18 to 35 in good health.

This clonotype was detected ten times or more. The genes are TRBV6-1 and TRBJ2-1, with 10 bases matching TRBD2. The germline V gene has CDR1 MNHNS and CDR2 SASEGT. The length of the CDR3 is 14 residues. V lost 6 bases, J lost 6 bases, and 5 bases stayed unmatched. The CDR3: CASSRLAGGNEQFF. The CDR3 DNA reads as TGTGCCAGCAGCCGACTAGCGGGTGGCAATGAGCAGTTCTTC.

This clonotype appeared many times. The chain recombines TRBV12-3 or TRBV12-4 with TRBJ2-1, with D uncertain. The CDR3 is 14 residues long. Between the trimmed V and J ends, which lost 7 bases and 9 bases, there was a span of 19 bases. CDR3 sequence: CASTSAGSRGEQFF. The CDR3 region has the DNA TGTGCCAGCACCTCGGCCGGTTCCCGTGGTGAGCAGTTCTTC.

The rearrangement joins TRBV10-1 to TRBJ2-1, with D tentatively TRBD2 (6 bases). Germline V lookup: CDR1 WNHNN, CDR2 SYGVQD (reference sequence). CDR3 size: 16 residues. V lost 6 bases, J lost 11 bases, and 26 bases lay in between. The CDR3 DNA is TGCGCCAGCAGAGAAACACCGGGACTTACGGGGATCAAGCAGTTCTTC. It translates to CASRETPGLTGIKQFF.

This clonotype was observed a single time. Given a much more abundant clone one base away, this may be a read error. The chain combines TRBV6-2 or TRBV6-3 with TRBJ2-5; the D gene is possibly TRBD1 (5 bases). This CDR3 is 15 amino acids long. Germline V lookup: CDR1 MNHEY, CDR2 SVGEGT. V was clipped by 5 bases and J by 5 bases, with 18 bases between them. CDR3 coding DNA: TGTGCCAGCAGTCCCCGGATAGGCCCAGGGGAGACCCAGTACTTC. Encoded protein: CASSPRIGPGETQYF.

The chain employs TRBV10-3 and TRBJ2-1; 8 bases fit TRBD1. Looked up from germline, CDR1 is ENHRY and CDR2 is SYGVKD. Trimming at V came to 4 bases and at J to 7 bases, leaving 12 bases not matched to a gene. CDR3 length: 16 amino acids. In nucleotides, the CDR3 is TGTGCCATCAGTGCCCACCAGACAGGGGATGGGAATGAGCAGTTCTTC. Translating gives CAISAHQTGDGNEQFF.

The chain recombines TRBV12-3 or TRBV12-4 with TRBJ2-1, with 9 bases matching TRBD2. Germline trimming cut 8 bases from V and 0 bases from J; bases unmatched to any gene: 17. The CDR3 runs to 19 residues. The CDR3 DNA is TGTGCCAGCGGGCCCCCGCGCGGGAGGGCCTCGAGCTCCTACAATGAGCAGTTCTTC. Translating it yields CASGPPRGRASSSYNEQFF.

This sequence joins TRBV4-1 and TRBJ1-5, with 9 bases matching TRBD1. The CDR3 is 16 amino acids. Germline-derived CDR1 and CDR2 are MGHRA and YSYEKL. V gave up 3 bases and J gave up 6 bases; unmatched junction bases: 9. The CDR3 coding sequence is TGCGCCAGCAGCCAGTTGACAGGGGGTAGCGTTCAGCCCCAGCATTTT. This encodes CASSQLTGGSVQPQHF.

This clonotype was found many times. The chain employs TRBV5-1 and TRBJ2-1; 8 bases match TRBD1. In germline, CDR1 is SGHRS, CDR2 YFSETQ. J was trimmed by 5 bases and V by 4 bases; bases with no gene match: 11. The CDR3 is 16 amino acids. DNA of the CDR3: TGCGCCAGCAGCCTCCTCCGTGGACAGGGAAACAATGAGCAGTTCTTC. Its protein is CASSLLRGQGNNEQFF.